This T cell receptor (beta chain) was captured by sequencing in a study of blood T cell repertoires in COVID-19 (dated by TCRdb to 2018 to 2021). Study-wide context: Collaborator samples came from the United States, Italy and Spain and covered acute and convalescent phases of COVID-19. The material from the prospective study consisted of cDNA or gDNA derived from T cells, B-cell-depleted T cells, or PBMCs. Subjects who had been exposed to COVID-19, were actively infected with it, or had recovered from it provided the deeply sampled blood TCRbeta repertoires that made up the dataset. The repertoires were made available in a free public database intended to serve as a resource for research on the immune response to SARS-CoV-2. The samples were drawn from two sources: the first 160 participants of the ongoing ImmuneRACE study, and 1,200 or so subjects contributed by 6 global collaborators. The sample metadata nearly always contained a de-identified subject ID, COVID-19 status, age in years and sex. HLA class I and class II types, where available, came from metadata supplied by the sample provider rather than from assay-based typing. The paper as a whole reports these results and caveats: Clinical and demographic metadata were provided uncurated, with the amount varying by source and participant.

TCRbeta CDR3 regions were amplified from genomic DNA using the immunoSEQ Assay, a bias-controlled multiplex PCR. The authors processed their data as follows. The number of nucleated cells in each sample was estimated from the amplification of reference gene primers within the assay. To quantify the absolute abundance of each unique TCRbeta CDR3 rearrangement, sequence reads were collapsed and filtered. For each sample, productive Simpson clonality was calculated as the square root of Simpson's diversity index over productive rearrangements. TCRdb mirrors the immuneACCESS table, restricted to in-frame sequences. Some clones are absent from its copies; in checked studies, under half trace to an unresolved V gene, and the reason for the others is unknown. D and trimming come from the DNA, and the V and J calls and clone size come from that table. For this sample the table gives about 140,000 clones, of which around 82% were detected only once. 4.5% to 5.5% of the sample goes to the ten largest clones.

The CDR3, from cysteine to phenylalanine, totals 12 residues. Of all the DNA, just the CDR3 is kept, 36 bases in frame from base 1. V has 6 bases trimmed and J has 6 bases trimmed; junction bases matching no gene number 5. In the germline V gene, CDR1 corresponds to SQVTM and CDR2 to ANQGSEA. Turning to this clone: The target of this receptor is not known. No per-base quality is available; no much larger clone lies one base away.

Participants in the prospective study were enrolled through a virtual design, were aged about 18 to 89 years, and lived in 24 United States geographic areas. In the prospective study, cohorts were assigned on the basis of participant-reported clinical history obtained from a screening survey and a study questionnaire. In the prospective study, whole blood, serum and a nasopharyngeal or oropharyngeal swab were collected from each participant by mobile phlebotomists. Over a 2-month period, participants in the prospective study had the option of providing additional blood draws and questionnaires. Blood samples from the prospective study were shipped frozen or at room temperature prior to DNA extraction.

This clonotype was sampled from a man in his forties or fifties with acute COVID-19. The chain links TRBV29-1 with TRBJ2-7, with 10 bases aligning to TRBD2. The sample comprised PBMCs or T cells enriched from blood (not recorded which). The DNA sequence is given as TGCAGCGTACTAGCGGGGTCGAGCGAGCAGTACTTC. Translated, it reads CSVLAGSSEQYF.